These T cell receptor beta chains were read from a single sample in a study of cytomegalovirus exposure and HLA in healthy donors. The assay was immunoSEQ multiplex PCR, and TCRdb's table has in-frame clones only and misses some. Here the sample spans approximately 200,000 clones, just over 90% being singletons. The sequenced sample was PBMCs. These receptors came from a woman in her late teens or twenties in good health and CMV-seronegative. CDR3s include the opening cysteine and the closing phenylalanine or tryptophan. A D gene is named only where the DNA matches it firmly. Only part of the rows carry a size: once, few, many, or a class if the clone is expanded.

d_call,v_call,j_call,clone_size,cdr3_nt,cdr3_aa
-,TRBV11-3,TRBJ1-2,-,TGTGCCAGCAGCCTGAGGCGGGGTGGCTACACCTTC,CASSLRRGGYTF
TRBD1,TRBV27,TRBJ1-2,-,TGTGCCAGCAGTCCCGGGACAGTAAACTATGGCTACACCTTC,CASSPGTVNYGYTF
-,TRBV2,TRBJ2-1,-,TGTGCCAGCAGAGCCGACTGGGCGGGAATTGATCCCTACAATGAGCAGTTCTTC,CASRADWAGIDPYNEQFF
-,TRBV5-1,TRBJ1-1,-,TGCGCCAGCAGCTTGGAGAGGCAGACTATGAACACTGAAGCTTTCTTT,CASSLERQTMNTEAFF
-,TRBV19,TRBJ2-1,-,TGTGCCAGTAGTATGGGGCCCGGTCAGGGAGGCTCCTACAATGAGCAGTTCTTC,CASSMGPGQGGSYNEQFF
-,TRBV27,TRBJ2-2,-,TGTGCCAGCACAGACACCCCGAACACCGGGGAGCTGTTTTTT,CASTDTPNTGELFF
-,TRBV5-1,TRBJ1-1,-,TGCGCCAGCAGCTTGGCCAGAGGATTTAGCGCTGAAGCTTTCTTT,CASSLARGFSAEAFF
TRBD2,TRBV7-7,TRBJ2-1,once,TGTGCTAGCAGCTATCGTCCGGGAGGGTACAATGAGCAGTTCTTC,CASSYRPGGYNEQFF
TRBD1,TRBV5-1,TRBJ1-1,-,TGCGCCAGCAGCTTGGCCAGGGACAGGGAAGCTTTCTTT,CASSLARDREAFF
-,TRBV13,TRBJ2-1,many,TGTGCCAGCAGTGGACCCCGCCCCCTTCGGAGGGATGAGCAGTTCTTC,CASSGPRPLRRDEQFF
-,TRBV6-1,TRBJ1-1,-,TGTGCCAGCAGTCCTCGGGGGATTTATGACACTGAAGCTTTCTTT,CASSPRGIYDTEAFF
TRBD2,TRBV5-4,TRBJ2-1,-,TGTGCCAGCACCTCAAGCGGGGCCAGCTCCTACAATGAGCAGTTCTTC,CASTSSGASSYNEQFF
TRBD1,TRBV27,TRBJ1-2,-,TGTGCCAGCAGTCGACCGGGACAGGATGGCTACACCTTC,CASSRPGQDGYTF
-,TRBV7-6,TRBJ2-2,-,TGTGCCAGCAGCGAACTGGGGGGAACCGGGGAGCTGTTTTTT,CASSELGGTGELFF
-,TRBV6-1,TRBJ2-7,-,TGTGCCAGCAGTGAGATTCCAGGCTACGAGCAGTACTTC,CASSEIPGYEQYF
-,TRBV10-1,TRBJ2-7,-,TGCGCCAGCAGTGAGTCGGGCAGGGCGTACGAGCAGTACTTC,CASSESGRAYEQYF
-,TRBV19,TRBJ2-7,-,TGTGCCAGTAGAATTTCGACAGCCAAACCCTACGAGCAGTACTTC,CASRISTAKPYEQYF
-,TRBV7-6,TRBJ2-4,-,TGTGCCAGCAGCTTAGACGAGGGCAAAAACATTCAGTACTTC,CASSLDEGKNIQYF
TRBD1,TRBV27,TRBJ1-6,once,TGTGCCAGCAGCCGGACAGGGGACTATCCACCCCTCCACTTT,CASSRTGDYPPLHF
TRBD1,TRBV7-6,TRBJ2-1,-,TGTGCCAGCAGCTTCATTATCCAGGGGGCGAGAAATGAGCAGTTCTTC,CASSFIIQGARNEQFF
TRBD1,TRBV6-6,TRBJ2-1,-,TGTGCCAGCAGACCGAACCGGGACAGGTACAATGAGCAGTTCTTC,CASRPNRDRYNEQFF
-,TRBV12-2,TRBJ2-7,-,TGTGCAAGTCGCTTAGAACTATGGGTGGCGAGCGGGTGCTCCTACGAGCAGTACTTC,CASRLELWVASGCSYEQYF
-,TRBV7-9,TRBJ1-6,-,TGTGCCAGCAGCTTAGAATTTTCAGGGCGTGATAATTCACCCCTCCACTTT,CASSLEFSGRDNSPLHF